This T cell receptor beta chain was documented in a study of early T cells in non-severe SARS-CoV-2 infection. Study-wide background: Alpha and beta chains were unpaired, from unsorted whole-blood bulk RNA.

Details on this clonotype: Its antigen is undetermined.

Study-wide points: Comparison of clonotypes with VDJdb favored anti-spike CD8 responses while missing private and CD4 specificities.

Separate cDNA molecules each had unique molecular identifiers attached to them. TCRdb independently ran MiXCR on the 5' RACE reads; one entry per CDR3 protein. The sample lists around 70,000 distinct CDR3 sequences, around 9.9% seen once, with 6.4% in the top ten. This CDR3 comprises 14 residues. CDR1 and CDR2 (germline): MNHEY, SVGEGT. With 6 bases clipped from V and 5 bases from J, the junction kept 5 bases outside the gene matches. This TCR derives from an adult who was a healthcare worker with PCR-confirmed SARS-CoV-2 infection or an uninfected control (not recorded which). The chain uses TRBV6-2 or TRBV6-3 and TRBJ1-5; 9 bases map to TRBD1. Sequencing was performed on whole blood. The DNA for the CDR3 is TGTGCCAGCAGACGGGACAGGGTGTATCAGCCCCAGCATTTT. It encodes CASRRDRVYQPQHF.